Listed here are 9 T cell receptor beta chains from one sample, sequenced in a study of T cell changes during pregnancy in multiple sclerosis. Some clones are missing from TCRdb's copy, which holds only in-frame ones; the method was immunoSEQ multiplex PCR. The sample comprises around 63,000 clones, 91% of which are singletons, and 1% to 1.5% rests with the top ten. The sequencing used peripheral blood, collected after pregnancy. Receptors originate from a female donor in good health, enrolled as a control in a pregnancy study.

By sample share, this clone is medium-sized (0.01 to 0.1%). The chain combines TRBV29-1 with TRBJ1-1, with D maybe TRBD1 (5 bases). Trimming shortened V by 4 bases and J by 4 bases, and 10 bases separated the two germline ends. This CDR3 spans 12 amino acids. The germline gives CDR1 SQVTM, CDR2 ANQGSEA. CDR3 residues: CSVVRGLTEAFF. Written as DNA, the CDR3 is TGCAGCGTTGTTAGGGGTCTCACTGAAGCTTTCTTT. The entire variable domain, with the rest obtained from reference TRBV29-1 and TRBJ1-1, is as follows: SAVISQKPSRDICQRGTSLTIQCQVDSQVTMMFWYRQQPGQSLTLIATANQGSEATYESGFVIDKFPISRPNLTFSTLTVSNMSPEDSSIYLCSVVRGLTEAFFGQGTRLTVV.

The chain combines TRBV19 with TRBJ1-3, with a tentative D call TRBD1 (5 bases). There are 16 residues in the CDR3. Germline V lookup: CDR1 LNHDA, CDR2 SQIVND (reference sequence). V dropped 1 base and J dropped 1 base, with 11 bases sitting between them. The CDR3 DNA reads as TGTGCCAGTAGTATAGTATCGGGGGGTTCTGGAAACACCATATATTTT. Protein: CASSIVSGGSGNTIYF.

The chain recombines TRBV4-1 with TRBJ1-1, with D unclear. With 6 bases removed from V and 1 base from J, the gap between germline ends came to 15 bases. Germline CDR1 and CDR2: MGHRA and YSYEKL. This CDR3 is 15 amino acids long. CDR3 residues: CASSFTQNSNTEAFF. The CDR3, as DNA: TGCGCCAGCAGTTTTACACAGAATTCGAACACTGAAGCTTTCTTT.

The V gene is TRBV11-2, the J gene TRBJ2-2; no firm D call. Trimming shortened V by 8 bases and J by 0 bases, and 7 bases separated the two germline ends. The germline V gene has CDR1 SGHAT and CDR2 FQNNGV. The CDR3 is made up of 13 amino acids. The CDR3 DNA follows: TGTGCCAGCTGGGCCTCGAACACCGGGGAGCTGTTTTTT. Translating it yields CASWASNTGELFF.

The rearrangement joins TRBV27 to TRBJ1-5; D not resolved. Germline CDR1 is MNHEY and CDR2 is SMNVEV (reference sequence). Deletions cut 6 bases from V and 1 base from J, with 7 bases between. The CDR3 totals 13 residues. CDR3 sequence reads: CASRLTSNQPQHF. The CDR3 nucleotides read TGTGCCAGCAGGTTGACAAGCAATCAGCCCCAGCATTTT.

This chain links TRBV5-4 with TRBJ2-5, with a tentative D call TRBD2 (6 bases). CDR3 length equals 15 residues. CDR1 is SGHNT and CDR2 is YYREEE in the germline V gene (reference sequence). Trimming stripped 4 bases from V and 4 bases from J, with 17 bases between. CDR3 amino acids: CASSPLLGGTETQYF. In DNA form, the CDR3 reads TGTGCCAGCAGCCCTCTCTTGGGAGGAACAGAGACCCAGTACTTC. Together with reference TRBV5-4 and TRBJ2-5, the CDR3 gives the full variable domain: ETGVTQSPTHLIKTRGQQVTLRCSSQSGHNTVSWYQQALGQGPQFIFQYYREEENGRGNFPPRFSGLQFPNYSSELNVNALELDDSALYLCASSPLLGGTETQYFGPGTRLLVL.

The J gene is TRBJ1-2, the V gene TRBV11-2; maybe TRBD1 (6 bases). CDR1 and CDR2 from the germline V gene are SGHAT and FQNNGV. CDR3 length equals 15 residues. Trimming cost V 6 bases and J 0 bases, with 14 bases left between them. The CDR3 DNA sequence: TGTGCCAGCAGGGCTACAGGGAAAACTAACTATGGCTACACCTTC. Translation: CASRATGKTNYGYTF.

As DNA, the CDR3 is TGCGCCAGCAGCTTGGGCGGGACAGCTTCCTACAATGAGCAGTTCTTC. Its protein is CASSLGGTASYNEQFF. This sequence joins TRBV5-1 and TRBJ2-1, with a weak D call TRBD1 (7 bases). V was shortened by 0 bases and J by 1 base, with 11 bases between the two germline ends. Per the germline V gene, CDR1 is SGHRS and CDR2 is YFSETQ. The CDR3 sequence is 16 residues long. The full variable domain, rest sourced from reference TRBV5-1 and TRBJ2-1, is KAGVTQTPRYLIKTRGQQVTLSCSPISGHRSVSWYQQTPGQGLQFLFEYFSETQRNKGNFPGRFSGRQFSNSRSEMNVSTLELGDSALYLCASSLGGTASYNEQFFGPGTRLTVL.

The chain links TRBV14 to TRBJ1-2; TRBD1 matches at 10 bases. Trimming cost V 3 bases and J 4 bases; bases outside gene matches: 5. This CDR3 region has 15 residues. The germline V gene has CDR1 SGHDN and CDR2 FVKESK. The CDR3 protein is CASSQGQGTVYGYTF. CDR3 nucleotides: TGTGCCAGCAGCCAGGGACAGGGGACGGTCTATGGCTACACCTTC. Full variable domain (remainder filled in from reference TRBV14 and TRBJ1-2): EAGVTQFPSHSVIEKGQTVTLRCDPISGHDNLYWYRRVMGKEIKFLLHFVKESKQDESGMPNNRFLAERTGGTYSTLKVQPAELEDSGVYFCASSQGQGTVYGYTFGSGTRLTVV.